What follows are 31 T cell receptor beta chains derived from one specimen sequenced in a study of blood T cell repertoires in COVID-19. The data were produced by immunoSEQ multiplex PCR, yet TCRdb's version contains in-frame clones alone and is incomplete. The profile shows roughly 100,000 clones, 82% of them singletons. Source material: peripheral blood. The origin of the receptors is a man aged 55 to 70 with acute or convalescent COVID-19.

The gene calls are TRBV27 and TRBJ2-5; TRBD1 agrees at 8 bases. Germline trimming cut 5 bases from V and 4 bases from J; bases unmatched to any gene: 6. This CDR3 contains 14 residues. Germline-derived CDR1 and CDR2 are MNHEY and SMNVEV (reference sequence). In nucleotides, the CDR3 is TGTGCCAGCAGTACAGGGACAGGACTAGAGACCCAGTACTTC. Encoded protein: CASSTGTGLETQYF.

The V and J genes are TRBV7-9 and TRBJ2-7, with TRBD1 matching over 10 bases. V lost 2 bases, J lost 2 bases, and 6 bases stayed unmatched. The CDR3 contains 16 residues. Germline V gene lookup returns CDR1 SEHNR and CDR2 FQNEAQ (reference sequence). CDR3 bases: TGTGCCAGCAGCTTAATTTGGGGGACAGGGGCCTACGAGCAGTACTTC. Protein: CASSLIWGTGAYEQYF.

The rearrangement uses TRBV7-2 and TRBJ2-3, with unresolved D. V was shortened by 4 bases and J by 0 bases, with 5 bases between the two germline ends. Germline V CDR1 and CDR2: SGHTA, FQGNSA. The CDR3 is 13 amino acids. The CDR3 region is CASSYSSTDTQYF. The CDR3 DNA reads TGTGCCAGCAGCTACTCTAGCACAGATACGCAGTATTTT.

The chain couples TRBV5-6 to TRBJ2-7; TRBD1 is a possible D gene (5 bases). With 2 bases removed from V and 6 bases from J, the gap between germline ends came to 9 bases. Germline CDR1 and CDR2: SGHDT and YYEEEE. This CDR3 region has 12 residues. The DNA for the CDR3 is TGTGCCAGCAGCTTATTAAGGGGCGAGCAGTACTTC. Translation gives CASSLLRGEQYF.

The rearrangement joins TRBV2 to TRBJ2-7; 12 bases line up with TRBD2. Germline CDR1 is SNHLY and CDR2 is FYNNEI. The CDR3 is 16 amino acids. With V trimmed by 6 bases and J by 4 bases, 10 bases remained unmatched. DNA of the CDR3: TGTGCCAGCAGCGTAGCTAGACTAGCGGGAGATTACGAGCAGTACTTC. As protein: CASSVARLAGDYEQYF.

V and J are TRBV7-2 and TRBJ2-1; tentatively, D is TRBD2 (5 bases). Germline CDR1 SGHTA, CDR2 FQGNSA. The V gene lost 5 bases and the J gene lost 4 bases, with 15 bases spanning the gap. The CDR3 has 15 amino acids. The CDR3 protein is CASSPQGLTYNEQFF. The CDR3 DNA is TGTGCCAGCAGCCCGCAAGGACTGACTTACAATGAGCAGTTCTTC.

The chain carries TRBV6-5 and TRBJ2-1; 12 bases align to TRBD2. J gave up 6 bases and V 0 bases, and 0 bases lay outside the gene matches. The CDR3 totals 15 residues. Germline V lookup: CDR1 MNHEY, CDR2 SVGAGI. The CDR3 sequence is CASSYSTSGSNEQFF. The CDR3 DNA reads as TGTGCCAGCAGTTACTCGACTAGCGGGAGCAATGAGCAGTTCTTC.

The CDR3 DNA follows: TGTGCCAGTAGTACCAGAGGGACAGTCGAAGCTTTCTTT. Its protein product is CASSTRGTVEAFF. The rearrangement uses TRBV19 and TRBJ1-1, with TRBD1 identical over 7 bases. Looked up from germline, CDR1 is LNHDA and CDR2 is SQIVND (reference sequence). The V gene end was trimmed by 4 bases and the J gene end by 8 bases; junction bases not matched to a gene: 7. The CDR3 consists of 13 residues.

This chain uses TRBV5-1 with TRBJ1-5; 7 bases line up with TRBD1. The CDR3 length is 15 residues. Germline CDR1 reads SGHRS; CDR2 reads YFSETQ. Trimming cost V 3 bases and J 5 bases; bases outside gene matches: 8. The CDR3 loop reads CASSSGTDPYQPQHF. The CDR3 DNA follows: TGCGCCAGCAGCTCGGGGACAGATCCCTATCAGCCCCAGCATTTT.

On this clone: Different DNA sequences within this sample yield the same CDR3. The chain joins TRBV19 to TRBJ1-2; 7 nucleotides match TRBD1. CDR3 length equals 14 residues. Germline V gives CDR1 LNHDA, CDR2 SQIVND (reference sequence). V trimming: 5 bases; J trimming: 0 bases; junction bases outside the gene matches: 3. This CDR3 is CASSRTGANYGYTF. The CDR3 region has the DNA TGTGCCAGTAGTCGGACAGGAGCTAACTATGGCTACACCTTC.

The rearrangement uses TRBV19 and TRBJ2-7; 7 nucleotides align to TRBD1. The CDR3 covers 14 residues. V was pared by 4 bases and J by 0 bases, with 3 bases of the junction left unmatched. Germline CDR1 is LNHDA and CDR2 is SQIVND (reference sequence). The CDR3 reads CASSTGDSSYEQYF. In nucleotides, the CDR3 is TGTGCCAGTAGTACCGGGGACAGCTCCTACGAGCAGTACTTC.

The chain uses TRBV28 and TRBJ1-5; D ambiguous. Trimming cost V 6 bases and J 1 base, with 10 bases left between them. CDR1 and CDR2 from the germline V gene are MDHEN and SYDVKM. CDR3 size: 14 residues. CDR3 loop: CASRRGGSNQPQHF. The CDR3 region has the DNA TGTGCCAGCAGAAGAGGAGGGAGCAATCAGCCCCAGCATTTT.

CDR3 DNA: TGTGCCAGCAGCTTAGGGCCAGACGAGCAGTACTTC. It is translated as CASSLGPDEQYF. The chain is built from TRBV11-2 and TRBJ2-7; D is uncertain. CDR1 is SGHAT and CDR2 is FQNNGV in the germline V gene. The ends were cut back, 1 base at V and 5 bases at J, with 6 bases in the middle. The CDR3 covers 12 residues. The full variable domain, rest sourced from reference TRBV11-2 and TRBJ2-7, is EAGVAQSPRYKIIEKRQSVAFWCNPISGHATLYWYQQILGQGPKLLIQFQNNGVVDDSQLPKDRFSAERLKGVDSTLKIQPAKLEDSAVYLCASSLGPDEQYFGPGTRLTVT.

The chain recombines TRBV4-2 with TRBJ2-3; D not resolved. This CDR3 comprises 14 residues. Germline CDR1 reads LGHNA; CDR2 reads YNFKEQ. V lost 0 bases and J 4 bases, leaving 8 bases between the germline ends. The CDR3 sequence is CASSQDVSADTQYF. The CDR3, as DNA: TGTGCCAGCAGCCAAGACGTGAGCGCAGATACGCAGTATTTT.

The chain joins TRBV11-1 to TRBJ2-1, with TRBD1 identical over 8 bases. This CDR3 is built from 14 residues. Looked up from germline, CDR1 is SGHAT and CDR2 is FQDESV (reference sequence). Trimming at V came to 8 bases and at J to 6 bases, leaving 9 bases not matched to a gene. CDR3 region: CASDVGQGFNEQFF. The CDR3 DNA reads TGTGCCAGCGACGTTGGACAGGGTTTCAATGAGCAGTTCTTC. Together with reference TRBV11-1 and TRBJ2-1, the CDR3 gives the full variable domain: EAEVAQSPRYKITEKSQAVAFWCDPISGHATLYWYRQILGQGPELLVQFQDESVVDDSQLPKDRFSAERLKGVDSTLKIQPAELGDSAMYLCASDVGQGFNEQFFGPGTRLTVL.

The chain carries TRBV7-8 and TRBJ1-1, with 7 bases lining up with TRBD1. CDR1 and CDR2 (germline): SGHVS, FQNEAQ. V was pared by 5 bases and J by 3 bases, with 6 bases of the junction left unmatched. CDR3 length: 14 amino acids. The CDR3 sequence is CASSLGQAYTEAFF. The DNA of the CDR3 is TGTGCCAGCAGCCTAGGACAGGCCTACACTGAAGCTTTCTTT.

This chain connects TRBV9 to TRBJ2-1, with 11 bases matching TRBD2. The CDR3 contains 15 residues. V was clipped by 2 bases and J by 6 bases; unmatched bases: 4. Germline assignment: CDR1 SGDLS and CDR2 YYNGEE. CDR3 protein: CASSVSGTSGNEQFF. In nucleotides, the CDR3 is TGTGCCAGCAGCGTCTCCGGGACTAGCGGCAATGAGCAGTTCTTC.

V gene TRBV4-1 combines with J gene TRBJ1-2; D remains unclear. Germline-derived CDR1 and CDR2 are MGHRA and YSYEKL. The length of the CDR3 is 15 residues. The ends were cut back, 1 base at V and 5 bases at J, with 14 bases in the middle. CDR3 DNA sequence: TGCGCCAGCAGCCAAGCCCCCCCAGGCTTTTATGGCTACACCTTC. Its protein is CASSQAPPGFYGYTF.

This sequence joins TRBV4-3 and TRBJ2-4, with TRBD2 matching over 14 bases. CDR1 and CDR2 (germline): LGHNA, YSLEER. Trimming at V came to 0 bases and at J to 6 bases, leaving 10 bases not matched to a gene. The CDR3 spans 19 residues. Here the CDR3 DNA reads TGCGCCAGCAGCCAAGATGGAGGGACTAGCGGGAGTTATGGAAACATTCAGTACTTC. It yields the protein CASSQDGGTSGSYGNIQYF.

This chain uses TRBV14 with TRBJ1-1; D gene uncertain. CDR1 is SGHDN and CDR2 is FVKESK in the germline V gene. V lost 2 bases to trimming and J lost 5 bases, with 6 bases between them. The CDR3 contains 12 residues. This CDR3 reads CASSQLSTEAFF. Here the CDR3 DNA reads TGTGCCAGCAGCCAACTTTCGACTGAAGCTTTCTTT.

The V call is TRBV7-9, the J call TRBJ2-3, with TRBD2 matching 9 bases. CDR1 and CDR2 from the germline V gene are SEHNR and FQNEAQ (reference sequence). V shed 7 bases and J 3 bases; nucleotides not matched to a gene: 8. The CDR3 is made up of 15 amino acids. The CDR3 sequence: CASTDSGGITDTQYF. The CDR3 DNA is TGTGCCAGCACCGATAGCGGGGGAATAACAGATACGCAGTATTTT.

The chain is built from TRBV5-1 and TRBJ2-3, with 8 bases identical to TRBD2. There are 15 residues in the CDR3. Unmatched junction bases numbered 6, after V lost 4 bases and J lost 2 bases. CDR1 is SGHRS and CDR2 is YFSETQ in the germline V gene. For the CDR3, the DNA is TGCGCCAGCAGCCCGGGACTAGGGGTCACAGATACGCAGTATTTT. Amino acids: CASSPGLGVTDTQYF.

The chain carries TRBV7-9 and TRBJ1-5; D unclear. The CDR3 length is 15 residues. CDR1 and CDR2 (germline): SEHNR, FQNEAQ (reference sequence). Trimming took 1 base from V and 1 from J, leaving 8 bases between them. CDR3: CASSLEGESNQPQHF. In DNA form, the CDR3 reads TGTGCCAGCAGCTTAGAGGGAGAGAGCAATCAGCCCCAGCATTTT. Full variable domain (outside the CDR3, taken from reference TRBV7-9 and TRBJ1-5): DTGVSQNPRHKITKRGQNVTFRCDPISEHNRLYWYRQTLGQGPEFLTYFQNEAQLEKSRLLSDRFSAERPKGSFSTLEIQRTEQGDSAMYLCASSLEGESNQPQHFGDGTRLSIL.

J is TRBJ1-6 and V is TRBV11-2; tentatively, D is TRBD1 (5 bases). Looked up from germline, CDR1 is SGHAT and CDR2 is FQNNGV. Trimming took off 5 bases at V and 0 bases at J, with 11 bases between the two ends. This CDR3 is built from 16 residues. In DNA, the CDR3 is TGTGCCAGCAGCCCGCGACAGAGCTCCTATAATTCACCCCTCCACTTT. Its translation: CASSPRQSSYNSPLHF.

This sequence joins TRBV10-3 and TRBJ2-3; 8 nucleotides line up with TRBD1. Germline V gene sequence: CDR1 ENHRY, CDR2 SYGVKD. V dropped 0 bases and J dropped 1; count of bases not matched to a gene: 9. The length of the CDR3 is 18 residues. CDR3 bases: TGTGCCATCAGTGAGTCGTCCCTCAGGGGGCTTGGCACAGATACGCAGTATTTT. Translated, it gives CAISESSLRGLGTDTQYF.

The chain is built from TRBV28 and TRBJ1-3; the D is unclear. The CDR3 is 13 residues long. Looked up from germline, CDR1 is MDHEN and CDR2 is SYDVKM. With 7 bases removed from V and 2 bases from J, the gap between germline ends came to 9 bases. The CDR3 here is CASITSPGNTIYF. The CDR3 DNA reads as TGTGCCAGCATCACAAGTCCTGGAAACACCATATATTTT. Looking up the rest from reference TRBV28 and TRBJ1-3 gives the full variable domain: DVKVTQSSRYLVKRTGEKVFLECVQDMDHENMFWYRQDPGLGLRLIYFSYDVKMKEKGDIPEGYSVSREKKERFSLILESASTNQTSMYLCASITSPGNTIYFGEGSWLTVV.

The genes are TRBV5-8 and TRBJ2-5; 8 bases fit TRBD1. CDR1 SGHTS and CDR2 YDEGEE come from the germline V gene. J was trimmed by 5 bases and V by 4 bases; bases with no gene match: 10. CDR3 length equals 15 residues. DNA for the CDR3: TGTGCCAGCAGCCTTTATGGACAGGGCGGTGAGACCCAGTACTTC. Translation: CASSLYGQGGETQYF.

The V gene is TRBV7-3, the J gene TRBJ2-1; 10 nucleotides match TRBD2. This CDR3 is 19 amino acids long. Germline V gene sequence: CDR1 SGHTA, CDR2 FQGTGA. V dropped 1 base and J dropped 2; count of bases not matched to a gene: 11. CDR3 nucleotides: TGTGCCAGCAGCTTAAAGCCAGTCCGACTAGCGGGCGCCTACAATGAGCAGTTCTTC. Translating it yields CASSLKPVRLAGAYNEQFF.

This clone was recorded once. The rearrangement joins TRBV11-3 to TRBJ2-5; D is unclear. V shed 5 bases and J shed 3 bases, with 4 bases lying between them. The V gene's germline CDR1 is SGHNT and CDR2 YENEEA. CDR3 size: 11 residues. As DNA, the CDR3 is TGTGCCAGCAGCCTCGAAGAGACCCAGTACTTC. Protein: CASSLEETQYF.

This chain uses TRBV18 with TRBJ2-5; 8 bases are a match to TRBD1. V trimming: 8 bases; J trimming: 2 bases; junction bases outside the gene matches: 4. The CDR3 spans 13 residues. Germline V gives CDR1 KGHSH, CDR2 LQKENI. The CDR3 DNA reads as TGTGCCAGCACCCGGGACAGGCAAGAGACCCAGTACTTC. Encoded protein: CASTRDRQETQYF.

V and J are TRBV29-1 and TRBJ1-3, with 11 bases fitting TRBD1. The CDR3 runs to 14 residues. The V segment lost 5 bases and the J segment 2 bases; nucleotides outside the gene matches: 2. Germline CDR1 reads SQVTM; CDR2 reads ANQGSEA. The CDR3, as DNA: TGCAGCGTTTGGGGACAGGGGGCTGGAAACACCATATATTTT. This codes for CSVWGQGAGNTIYF.